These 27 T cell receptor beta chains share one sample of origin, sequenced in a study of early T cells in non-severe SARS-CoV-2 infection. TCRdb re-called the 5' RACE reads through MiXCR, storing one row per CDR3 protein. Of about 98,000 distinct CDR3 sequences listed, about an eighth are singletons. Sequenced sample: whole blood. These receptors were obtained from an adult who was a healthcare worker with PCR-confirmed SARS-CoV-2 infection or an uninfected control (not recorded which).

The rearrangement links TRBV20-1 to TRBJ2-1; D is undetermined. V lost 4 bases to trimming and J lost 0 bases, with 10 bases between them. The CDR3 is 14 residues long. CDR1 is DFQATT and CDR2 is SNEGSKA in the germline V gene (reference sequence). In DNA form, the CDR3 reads TGCAGTGCTACCCTCTACCGCTCCTACAATGAGCAGTTCTTC. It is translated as CSATLYRSYNEQFF.

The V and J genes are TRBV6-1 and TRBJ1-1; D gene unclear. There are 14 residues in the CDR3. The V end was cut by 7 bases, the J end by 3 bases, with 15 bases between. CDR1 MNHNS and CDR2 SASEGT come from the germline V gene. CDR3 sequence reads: CASKELQRDTEAFF. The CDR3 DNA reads TGTGCCAGCAAGGAATTACAGCGGGACACTGAAGCTTTCTTT.

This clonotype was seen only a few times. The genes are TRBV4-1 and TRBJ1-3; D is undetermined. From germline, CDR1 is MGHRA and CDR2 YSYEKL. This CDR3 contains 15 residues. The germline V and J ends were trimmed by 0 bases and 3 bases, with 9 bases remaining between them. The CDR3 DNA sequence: TGCGCCAGCAGCCAAGATAACGATGGTGGAAACACCATATATTTT. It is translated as CASSQDNDGGNTIYF.

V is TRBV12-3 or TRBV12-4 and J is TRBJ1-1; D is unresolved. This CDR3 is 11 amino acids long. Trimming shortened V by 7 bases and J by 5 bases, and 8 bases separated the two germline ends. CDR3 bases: TGTGCCAGCATTTCCGGGACTGAAGCTTTCTTT. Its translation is CASISGTEAFF.

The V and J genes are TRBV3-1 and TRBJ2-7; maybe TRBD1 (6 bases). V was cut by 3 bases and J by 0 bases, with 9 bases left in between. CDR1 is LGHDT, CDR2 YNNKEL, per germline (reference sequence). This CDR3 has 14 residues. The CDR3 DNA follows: TGTGCCAGCAGCCAGGGACATCTCTCCTACGAGCAGTACTTC. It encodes CASSQGHLSYEQYF.

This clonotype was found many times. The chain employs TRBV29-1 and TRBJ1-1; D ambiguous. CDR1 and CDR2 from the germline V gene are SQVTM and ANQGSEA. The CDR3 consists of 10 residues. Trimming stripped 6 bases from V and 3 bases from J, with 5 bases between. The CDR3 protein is CSVRDTEAFF. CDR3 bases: TGCAGCGTCCGAGACACTGAAGCTTTCTTT.

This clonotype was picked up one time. The CDR3 loop reads CASGEAEAFF. The DNA of the CDR3 is TGCGCCAGCGGGGAAGCTGAAGCTTTCTTT. This chain links TRBV4-1 with TRBJ1-1; no firm D call. Trimming left V 8 bases short and J 6 bases short, with 7 bases between. The V gene's germline CDR1 is MGHRA and CDR2 YSYEKL. The CDR3 consists of 10 residues.

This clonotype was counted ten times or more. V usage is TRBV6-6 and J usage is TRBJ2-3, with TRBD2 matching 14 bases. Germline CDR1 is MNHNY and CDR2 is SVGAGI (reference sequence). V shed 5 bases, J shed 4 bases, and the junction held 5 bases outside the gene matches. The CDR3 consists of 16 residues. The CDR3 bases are TGTGCCAGCAGTATCCGACTAGCGGGAGGGGCAGATACGCAGTATTTT. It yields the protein CASSIRLAGGADTQYF.

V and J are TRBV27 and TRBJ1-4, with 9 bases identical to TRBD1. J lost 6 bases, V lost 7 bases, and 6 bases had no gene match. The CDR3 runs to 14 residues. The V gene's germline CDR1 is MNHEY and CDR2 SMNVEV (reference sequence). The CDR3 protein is CASKPGQGYEKLFF. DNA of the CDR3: TGTGCCAGCAAACCGGGACAGGGTTATGAAAAACTGTTTTTT.

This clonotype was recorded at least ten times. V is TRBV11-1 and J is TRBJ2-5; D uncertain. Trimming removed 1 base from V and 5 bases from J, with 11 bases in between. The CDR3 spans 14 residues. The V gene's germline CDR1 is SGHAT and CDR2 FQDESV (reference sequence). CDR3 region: CASSLVADGETQYF. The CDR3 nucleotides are TGTGCCAGCAGCTTAGTGGCGGACGGGGAGACCCAGTACTTC.

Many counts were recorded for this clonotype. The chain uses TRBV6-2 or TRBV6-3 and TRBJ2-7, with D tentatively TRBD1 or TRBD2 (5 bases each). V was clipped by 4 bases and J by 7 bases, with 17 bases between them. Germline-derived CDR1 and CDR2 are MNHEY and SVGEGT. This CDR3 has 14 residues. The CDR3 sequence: CASSSFRDGGEQYF. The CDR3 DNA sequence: TGTGCCAGCAGTTCCTTCCGGGACGGAGGTGAGCAGTACTTC.

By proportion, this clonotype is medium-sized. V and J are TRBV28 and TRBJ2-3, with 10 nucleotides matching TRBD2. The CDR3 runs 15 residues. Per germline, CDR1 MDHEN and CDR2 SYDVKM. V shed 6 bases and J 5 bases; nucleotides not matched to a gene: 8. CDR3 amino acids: CASSPSGRAQDTQYF. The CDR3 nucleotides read TGTGCCAGCAGCCCGAGCGGGAGGGCCCAAGATACGCAGTATTTT.

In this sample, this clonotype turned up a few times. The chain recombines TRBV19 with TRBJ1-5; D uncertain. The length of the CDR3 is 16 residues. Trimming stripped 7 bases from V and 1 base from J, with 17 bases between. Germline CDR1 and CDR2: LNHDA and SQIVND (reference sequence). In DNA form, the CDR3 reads TGTGCCAGTAACACAATCCCCTTTGGGAGCAATCAGCCCCAGCATTTT. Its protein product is CASNTIPFGSNQPQHF.

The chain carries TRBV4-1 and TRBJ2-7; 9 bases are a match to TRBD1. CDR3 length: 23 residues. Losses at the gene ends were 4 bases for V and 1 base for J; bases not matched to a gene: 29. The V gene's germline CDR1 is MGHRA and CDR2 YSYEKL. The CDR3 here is CASSLRTGARKRGGTWISYEQYF. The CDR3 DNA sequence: TGCGCCAGCAGCCTACGGACAGGGGCACGGAAGCGCGGAGGGACGTGGATTTCCTACGAGCAGTACTTC.

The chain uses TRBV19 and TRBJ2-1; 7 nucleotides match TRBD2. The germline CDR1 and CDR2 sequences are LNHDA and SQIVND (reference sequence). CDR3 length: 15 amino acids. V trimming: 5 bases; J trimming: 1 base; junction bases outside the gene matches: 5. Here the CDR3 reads CASSPASGSYNEQFF. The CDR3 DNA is TGTGCCAGTAGTCCGGCTAGCGGATCCTACAATGAGCAGTTCTTC.

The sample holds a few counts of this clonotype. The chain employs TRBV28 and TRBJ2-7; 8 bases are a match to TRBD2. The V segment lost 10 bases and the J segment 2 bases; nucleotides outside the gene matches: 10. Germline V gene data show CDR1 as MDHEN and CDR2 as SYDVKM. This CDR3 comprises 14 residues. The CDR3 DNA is TGTGCCACCACCCCGGGGGGGGACCCCTACGAGCAGTACTTC. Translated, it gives CATTPGGDPYEQYF.

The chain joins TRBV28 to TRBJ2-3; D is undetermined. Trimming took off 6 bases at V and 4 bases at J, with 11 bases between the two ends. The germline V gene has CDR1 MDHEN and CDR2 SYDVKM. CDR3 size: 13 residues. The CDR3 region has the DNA TGTGCCAGCAGCTCTAGTGGCTCAGATACGCAGTATTTT. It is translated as CASSSSGSDTQYF.

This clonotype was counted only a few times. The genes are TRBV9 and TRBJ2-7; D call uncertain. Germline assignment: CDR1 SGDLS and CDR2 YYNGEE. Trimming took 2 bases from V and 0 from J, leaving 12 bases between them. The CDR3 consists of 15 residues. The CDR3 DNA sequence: TGTGCCAGCAGCGTGGCGCCTGGTACCTCCTACGAGCAGTACTTC. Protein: CASSVAPGTSYEQYF.

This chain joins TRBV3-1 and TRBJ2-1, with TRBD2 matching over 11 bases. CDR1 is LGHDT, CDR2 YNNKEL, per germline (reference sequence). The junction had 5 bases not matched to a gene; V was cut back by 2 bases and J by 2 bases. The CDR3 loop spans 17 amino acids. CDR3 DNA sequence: TGTGCCAGCAGCCAACCTCTAGCGGGGGGCGCCTACAATGAGCAGTTCTTC. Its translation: CASSQPLAGGAYNEQFF.

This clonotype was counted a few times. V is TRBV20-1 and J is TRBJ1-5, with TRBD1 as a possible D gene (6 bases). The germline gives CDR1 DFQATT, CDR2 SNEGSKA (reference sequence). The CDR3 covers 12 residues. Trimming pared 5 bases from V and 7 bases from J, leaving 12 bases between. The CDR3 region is CSAYREGQPQHF. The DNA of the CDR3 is TGCAGTGCTTACAGGGAAGGGCAGCCCCAGCATTTT.

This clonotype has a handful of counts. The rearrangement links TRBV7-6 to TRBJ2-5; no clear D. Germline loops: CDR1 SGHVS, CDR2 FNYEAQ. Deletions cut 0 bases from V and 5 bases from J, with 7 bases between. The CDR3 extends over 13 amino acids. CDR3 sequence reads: CASSLALRETQYF. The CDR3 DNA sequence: TGTGCCAGCAGCTTAGCGCTCAGGGAGACCCAGTACTTC.

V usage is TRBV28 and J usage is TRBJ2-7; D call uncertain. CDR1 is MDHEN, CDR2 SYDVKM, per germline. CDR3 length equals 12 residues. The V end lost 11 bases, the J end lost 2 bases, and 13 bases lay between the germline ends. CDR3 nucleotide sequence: TGTGCCGTTAACTCGGGTGCCTACGAGCAGTACTTC. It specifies CAVNSGAYEQYF.

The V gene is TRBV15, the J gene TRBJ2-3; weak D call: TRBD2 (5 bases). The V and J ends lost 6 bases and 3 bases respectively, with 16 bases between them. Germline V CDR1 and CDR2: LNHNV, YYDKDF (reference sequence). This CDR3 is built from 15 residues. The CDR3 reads CATRNVLGRTDTQYF. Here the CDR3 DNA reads TGTGCCACCAGGAACGTACTAGGAAGGACAGATACGCAGTATTTT.

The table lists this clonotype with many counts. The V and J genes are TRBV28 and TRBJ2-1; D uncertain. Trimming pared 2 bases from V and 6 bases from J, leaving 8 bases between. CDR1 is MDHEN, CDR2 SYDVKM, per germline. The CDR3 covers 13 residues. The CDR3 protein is CASSLGPRNEQFF. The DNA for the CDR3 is TGTGCCAGCAGTTTAGGTCCCCGCAATGAGCAGTTCTTC.

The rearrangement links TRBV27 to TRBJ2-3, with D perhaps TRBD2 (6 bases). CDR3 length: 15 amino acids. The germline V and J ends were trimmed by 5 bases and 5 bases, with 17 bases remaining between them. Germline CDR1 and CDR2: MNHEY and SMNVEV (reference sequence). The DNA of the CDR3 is TGTGCCAGCAGTCCTCGCGCGCAGGGAGGAGATACGCAGTATTTT. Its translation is CASSPRAQGGDTQYF.

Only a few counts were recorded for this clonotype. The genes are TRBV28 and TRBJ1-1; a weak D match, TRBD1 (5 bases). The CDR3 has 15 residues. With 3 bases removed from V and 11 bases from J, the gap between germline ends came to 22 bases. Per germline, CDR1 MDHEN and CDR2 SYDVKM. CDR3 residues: CASSFNTGRVFRAFF. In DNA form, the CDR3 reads TGTGCCAGCAGTTTTAACACGGGACGGGTCTTTAGGGCTTTCTTT.

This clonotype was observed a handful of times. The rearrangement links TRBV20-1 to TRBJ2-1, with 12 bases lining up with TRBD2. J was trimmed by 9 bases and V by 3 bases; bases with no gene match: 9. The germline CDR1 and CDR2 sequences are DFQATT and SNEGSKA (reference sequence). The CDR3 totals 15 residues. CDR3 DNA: TGCAGTGCTAGTATGACCCTAGCGGGAGGGGTTGAGCAGTTCTTC. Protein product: CSASMTLAGGVEQFF.